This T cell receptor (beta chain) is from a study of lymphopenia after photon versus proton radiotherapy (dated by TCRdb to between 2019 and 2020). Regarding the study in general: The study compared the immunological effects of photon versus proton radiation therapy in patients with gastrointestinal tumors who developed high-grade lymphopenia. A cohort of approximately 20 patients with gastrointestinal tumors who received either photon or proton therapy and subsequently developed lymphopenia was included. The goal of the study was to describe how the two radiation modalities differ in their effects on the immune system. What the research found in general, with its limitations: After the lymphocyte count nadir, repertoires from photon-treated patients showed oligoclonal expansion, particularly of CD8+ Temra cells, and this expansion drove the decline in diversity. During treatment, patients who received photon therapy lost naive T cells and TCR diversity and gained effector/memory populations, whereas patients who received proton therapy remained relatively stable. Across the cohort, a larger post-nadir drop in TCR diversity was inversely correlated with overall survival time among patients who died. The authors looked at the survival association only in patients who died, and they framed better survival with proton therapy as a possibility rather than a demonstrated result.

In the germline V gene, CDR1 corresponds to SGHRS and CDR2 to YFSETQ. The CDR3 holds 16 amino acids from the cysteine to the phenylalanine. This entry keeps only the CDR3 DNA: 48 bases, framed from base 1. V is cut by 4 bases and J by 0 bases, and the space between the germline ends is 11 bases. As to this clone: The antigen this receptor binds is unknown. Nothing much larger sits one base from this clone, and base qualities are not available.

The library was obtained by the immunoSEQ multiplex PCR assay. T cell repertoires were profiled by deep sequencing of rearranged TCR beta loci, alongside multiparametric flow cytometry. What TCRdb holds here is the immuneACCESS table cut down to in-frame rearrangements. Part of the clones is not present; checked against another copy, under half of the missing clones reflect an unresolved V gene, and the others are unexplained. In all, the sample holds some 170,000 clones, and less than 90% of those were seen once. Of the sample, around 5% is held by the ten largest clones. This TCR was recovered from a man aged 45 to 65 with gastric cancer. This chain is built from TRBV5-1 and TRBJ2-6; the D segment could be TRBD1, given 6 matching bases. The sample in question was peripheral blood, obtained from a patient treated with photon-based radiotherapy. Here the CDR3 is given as CASSLDRRSGANVLTF. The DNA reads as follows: TGCGCCAGCAGCCTCGACAGGCGCTCTGGGGCCAACGTCCTGACTTTC.